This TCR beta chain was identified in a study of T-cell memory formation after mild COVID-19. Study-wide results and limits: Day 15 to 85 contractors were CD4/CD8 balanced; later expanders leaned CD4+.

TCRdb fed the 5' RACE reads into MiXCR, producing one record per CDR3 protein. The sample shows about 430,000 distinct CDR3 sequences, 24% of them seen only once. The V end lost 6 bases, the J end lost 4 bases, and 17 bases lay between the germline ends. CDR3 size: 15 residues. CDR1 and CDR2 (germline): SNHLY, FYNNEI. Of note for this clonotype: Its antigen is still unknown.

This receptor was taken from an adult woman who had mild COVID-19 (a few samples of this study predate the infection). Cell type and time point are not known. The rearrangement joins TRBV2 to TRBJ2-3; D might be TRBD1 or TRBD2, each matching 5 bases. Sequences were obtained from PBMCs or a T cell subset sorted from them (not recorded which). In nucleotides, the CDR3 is TGTGCCAGCAGCCCCGGTGCCACGGGGCCAGATACGCAGTATTTT. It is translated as CASSPGATGPDTQYF.